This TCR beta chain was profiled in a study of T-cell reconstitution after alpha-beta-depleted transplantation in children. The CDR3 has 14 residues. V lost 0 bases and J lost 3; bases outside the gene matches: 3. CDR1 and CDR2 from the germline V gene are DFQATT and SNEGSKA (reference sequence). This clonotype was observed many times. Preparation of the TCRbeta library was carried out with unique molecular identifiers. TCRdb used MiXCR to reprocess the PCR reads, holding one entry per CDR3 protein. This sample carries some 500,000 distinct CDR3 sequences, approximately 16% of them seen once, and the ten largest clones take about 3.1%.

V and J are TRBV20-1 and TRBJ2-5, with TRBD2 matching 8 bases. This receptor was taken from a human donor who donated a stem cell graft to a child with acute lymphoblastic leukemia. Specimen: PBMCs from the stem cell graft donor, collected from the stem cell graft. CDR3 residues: CSARDTSGKETQYF. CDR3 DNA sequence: TGCAGTGCTAGAGATACTAGCGGAAAAGAGACCCAGTACTTC.